The rows below give T cell receptor beta chains drawn from one sample of a study of cytomegalovirus exposure and HLA in healthy donors. Some clones are missing from TCRdb's copy, which holds only in-frame ones; the method was immunoSEQ multiplex PCR. The repertoire holds approximately 76,000 clones, with roughly 95% as singletons. The sequenced sample consisted of PBMCs. The receptors originated from a woman aged 18-29 years in good health and CMV-seropositive. Both conserved end residues are part of each CDR3. The order of the fields is D gene, V gene, clone size, J gene, CDR3 protein, CDR3 DNA. D genes are given only for firm matches. Expanded clones are given a class, and other clones once, few, many or no size at all.

d_call: NA; v_call: TRBV18; clone_size: NA; j_call: TRBJ2-1; cdr3_aa: CASSPTRSYNEQFF; cdr3_nt: TGTGCCAGCTCACCGACACGTTCCTACAATGAGCAGTTCTTC
d_call: TRBD2; v_call: TRBV28; clone_size: NA; j_call: TRBJ2-7; cdr3_aa: CATVSGIYYEQYF; cdr3_nt: TGTGCCACCGTTAGCGGGATTTACTACGAGCAGTACTTC
d_call: TRBD1; v_call: TRBV29-1; clone_size: NA; j_call: TRBJ2-5; cdr3_aa: CSVERGPETQYF; cdr3_nt: TGCAGCGTAGAAAGGGGGCCCGAGACCCAGTACTTC
d_call: NA; v_call: TRBV12-5; clone_size: NA; j_call: TRBJ2-1; cdr3_aa: CASGLRSEQFF; cdr3_nt: TGTGCTAGTGGTTTGCGGTCTGAGCAGTTCTTC
d_call: TRBD1; v_call: TRBV5-1; clone_size: NA; j_call: TRBJ1-4; cdr3_aa: CASRVQGTNEKLFF; cdr3_nt: TGCGCCAGCAGAGTACAGGGGACTAATGAAAAACTGTTTTTT
d_call: NA; v_call: TRBV4-1; clone_size: NA; j_call: TRBJ2-7; cdr3_aa: CASSPPTSSTYEQYF; cdr3_nt: TGCGCCAGCAGCCCTCCGACTAGTAGTACCTACGAGCAGTACTTC
d_call: NA; v_call: TRBV6-5; clone_size: NA; j_call: TRBJ1-5; cdr3_aa: CASSYSSLPNQPQHF; cdr3_nt: TGTGCCAGCAGTTACTCGTCTCTCCCCAATCAGCCCCAGCATTTT
d_call: NA; v_call: TRBV4-2; clone_size: NA; j_call: TRBJ2-4; cdr3_aa: CASSQVGGLAKNIQYF; cdr3_nt: TGTGCCAGCAGCCAGGTCGGAGGCCTGGCCAAAAACATTCAGTACTTC
d_call: NA; v_call: TRBV7-9; clone_size: NA; j_call: TRBJ2-6; cdr3_aa: CASTIRSGANVLTF; cdr3_nt: TGTGCCAGCACCATTAGATCTGGGGCCAACGTCCTGACTTTC
d_call: TRBD1; v_call: TRBV5-6; clone_size: once; j_call: TRBJ2-2; cdr3_aa: CASSLTPGQGTGELFF; cdr3_nt: TGTGCCAGCAGCTTAACACCGGGACAGGGAACCGGGGAGCTGTTTTTT
d_call: NA; v_call: TRBV28; clone_size: NA; j_call: TRBJ1-5; cdr3_aa: CASSLTGNQPQHF; cdr3_nt: TGTGCCAGCAGTTTAACAGGGAATCAGCCCCAGCATTTT
d_call: NA; v_call: TRBV19; clone_size: NA; j_call: TRBJ1-5; cdr3_aa: CASSIGGETQPQHF; cdr3_nt: TGTGCCAGTAGTATAGGAGGAGAAACCCAGCCCCAGCATTTT
d_call: NA; v_call: TRBV19; clone_size: NA; j_call: TRBJ2-1; cdr3_aa: CASSIESVDNEQFF; cdr3_nt: TGTGCCAGTAGTATAGAATCAGTCGACAATGAGCAGTTCTTC
d_call: TRBD1; v_call: TRBV7-9; clone_size: NA; j_call: TRBJ1-1; cdr3_aa: CASSLGDRGRTEAFF; cdr3_nt: TGTGCCAGCAGCTTGGGGGACAGGGGGCGGACTGAAGCTTTCTTT
d_call: TRBD2; v_call: TRBV11-3; clone_size: NA; j_call: TRBJ2-3; cdr3_aa: CASSSGLAGTSSTDTQYF; cdr3_nt: TGTGCCAGCAGCTCCGGACTAGCGGGAACCTCTAGCACAGATACGCAGTATTTT
d_call: TRBD2; v_call: TRBV18; clone_size: NA; j_call: TRBJ2-2; cdr3_aa: CASSRDLLAGGQAGELFF; cdr3_nt: TGTGCCAGCTCACGTGATCTTCTAGCGGGAGGTCAGGCTGGGGAGCTGTTTTTT
d_call: NA; v_call: TRBV28; clone_size: NA; j_call: TRBJ2-1; cdr3_aa: CASSLQGNREEQFF; cdr3_nt: TGTGCCAGCAGTTTACAAGGTAATAGGGAGGAGCAGTTCTTC
d_call: NA; v_call: TRBV11-3; clone_size: NA; j_call: TRBJ1-1; cdr3_aa: CASSGWGPEAFF; cdr3_nt: TGTGCCAGCAGCGGGTGGGGGCCTGAAGCTTTCTTT
d_call: NA; v_call: TRBV30; clone_size: NA; j_call: TRBJ2-3; cdr3_aa: CAWTGNTDTQYF; cdr3_nt: TGTGCCTGGACAGGGAACACAGATACGCAGTATTTT
d_call: TRBD1; v_call: TRBV6-6; clone_size: once; j_call: TRBJ2-6; cdr3_aa: CASSSTGPGANVLTF; cdr3_nt: TGTGCCAGCAGTTCGACAGGGCCTGGGGCCAACGTCCTGACTTTC
d_call: TRBD1; v_call: TRBV10-3; clone_size: NA; j_call: TRBJ1-1; cdr3_aa: CAISGAGGTEAFF; cdr3_nt: TGTGCCATCAGCGGGGCAGGGGGAACTGAAGCTTTCTTT
d_call: NA; v_call: TRBV7-6; clone_size: NA; j_call: TRBJ1-2; cdr3_aa: CASSAAWGSNYGYTF; cdr3_nt: TGTGCCAGCAGCGCGGCCTGGGGCTCTAACTATGGCTACACCTTC
d_call: NA; v_call: TRBV5-1; clone_size: NA; j_call: TRBJ2-3; cdr3_aa: CASSLAYYTDTQYF; cdr3_nt: TGCGCCAGCAGCTTGGCCTATTACACAGATACGCAGTATTTT
d_call: TRBD1; v_call: TRBV27; clone_size: NA; j_call: TRBJ2-7; cdr3_aa: CASSLWDRANEQYF; cdr3_nt: TGTGCCAGCAGTTTATGGGACAGGGCTAACGAGCAGTACTTC
d_call: NA; v_call: TRBV28; clone_size: NA; j_call: TRBJ1-5; cdr3_aa: CASSLYVWAGEGQPQHF; cdr3_nt: TGTGCCAGCAGTTTATACGTGTGGGCAGGGGAGGGTCAGCCCCAGCATTTT
d_call: TRBD2; v_call: TRBV7-3; clone_size: NA; j_call: TRBJ2-1; cdr3_aa: CASSLRGLAVDNEQFF; cdr3_nt: TGTGCCAGCAGCTTAAGAGGACTAGCGGTAGACAATGAGCAGTTCTTC
d_call: TRBD2; v_call: TRBV5-6; clone_size: NA; j_call: TRBJ2-2; cdr3_aa: CASSRLAGYTGELFF; cdr3_nt: TGTGCCAGCAGCCGACTAGCGGGCTACACCGGGGAGCTGTTTTTT
d_call: TRBD1; v_call: TRBV9; clone_size: once; j_call: TRBJ1-2; cdr3_aa: CASSVTGGAGYGYTF; cdr3_nt: TGTGCCAGCAGCGTAACAGGGGGCGCCGGCTATGGCTACACCTTC
d_call: TRBD1; v_call: TRBV6-6; clone_size: NA; j_call: TRBJ1-1; cdr3_aa: CASSSLGQVEAFF; cdr3_nt: TGTGCCAGCAGTTCCTTAGGACAGGTTGAAGCTTTCTTT
d_call: NA; v_call: TRBV28; clone_size: NA; j_call: TRBJ1-4; cdr3_aa: CASSPLSPFRTSNEKLFF; cdr3_nt: TGTGCCAGCAGTCCCTTAAGCCCCTTTCGGACAAGTAATGAAAAACTGTTTTTT
d_call: TRBD2; v_call: TRBV4-2; clone_size: NA; j_call: TRBJ2-1; cdr3_aa: CASSRRGVNNEQFF; cdr3_nt: TGTGCCAGCAGCCGCCGGGGGGTGAACAATGAGCAGTTCTTC
d_call: NA; v_call: TRBV5-1; clone_size: NA; j_call: TRBJ2-1; cdr3_aa: CASSPLSAYNEQFF; cdr3_nt: TGCGCCAGCAGCCCCTTATCTGCCTACAATGAGCAGTTCTTC
d_call: NA; v_call: TRBV5-1; clone_size: NA; j_call: TRBJ2-7; cdr3_aa: CASSLAASSDTYEQYF; cdr3_nt: TGCGCCAGCAGCTTGGCGGCTAGCTCCGACACCTACGAGCAGTACTTC
d_call: TRBD1; v_call: TRBV30; clone_size: once; j_call: TRBJ2-7; cdr3_aa: CAWSDRGYEQYF; cdr3_nt: TGTGCCTGGAGTGACAGGGGCTACGAGCAGTACTTC
d_call: TRBD1; v_call: TRBV30; clone_size: once; j_call: TRBJ2-7; cdr3_aa: CAWSVRRWGQGTGGSYEQYF; cdr3_nt: TGTGCCTGGAGTGTACGGAGGTGGGGACAGGGAACGGGGGGCTCCTACGAGCAGTACTTC
d_call: NA; v_call: TRBV7-2; clone_size: NA; j_call: TRBJ2-3; cdr3_aa: CASSFWGRSDTQYF; cdr3_nt: TGTGCCAGCAGCTTCTGGGGGCGTTCAGATACGCAGTATTTT
d_call: NA; v_call: TRBV5-1; clone_size: NA; j_call: TRBJ2-5; cdr3_aa: CASSLDRTPEAQYF; cdr3_nt: TGCGCCAGCAGCTTGGACAGGACCCCCGAGGCCCAGTACTTC
d_call: TRBD1; v_call: TRBV2; clone_size: NA; j_call: TRBJ1-4; cdr3_aa: CASSPGGGEKLFF; cdr3_nt: TGTGCCAGCTCCCCAGGGGGTGGTGAAAAACTGTTTTTT
d_call: NA; v_call: TRBV12-5; clone_size: NA; j_call: TRBJ1-1; cdr3_aa: CASALGGGTEAFF; cdr3_nt: TGTGCTAGTGCCCTGGGAGGTGGCACTGAAGCTTTCTTT
d_call: TRBD2; v_call: TRBV5-7; clone_size: once; j_call: TRBJ2-3; cdr3_aa: CASSVRDGRLAGSTDTQYF; cdr3_nt: TGTGCCAGCAGCGTCCGGGACGGAAGACTAGCGGGCAGCACAGATACGCAGTATTTT
d_call: TRBD1; v_call: TRBV4-2; clone_size: NA; j_call: TRBJ1-5; cdr3_aa: CASSQGPTGDPDQPQHF; cdr3_nt: TGTGCCAGCAGCCAGGGACCCACAGGGGACCCCGATCAGCCCCAGCATTTT
d_call: TRBD2; v_call: TRBV4-1; clone_size: NA; j_call: TRBJ2-7; cdr3_aa: CASSQPAGDEQYF; cdr3_nt: TGCGCCAGCAGCCAGCCGGCGGGGGACGAGCAGTACTTC
d_call: NA; v_call: TRBV5-5; clone_size: NA; j_call: TRBJ1-2; cdr3_aa: CASSGRVEAGYTF; cdr3_nt: TGTGCCAGTAGCGGGAGAGTAGAGGCCGGCTACACCTTC
d_call: TRBD1; v_call: TRBV29-1; clone_size: once; j_call: TRBJ2-1; cdr3_aa: CSHGQGANNEQFF; cdr3_nt: TGCAGCCATGGACAGGGCGCTAACAATGAGCAGTTCTTC
d_call: NA; v_call: TRBV6-1; clone_size: NA; j_call: TRBJ1-2; cdr3_aa: CASLELPNNYGYTF; cdr3_nt: TGTGCCAGCCTCGAGCTCCCCAATAACTATGGCTACACCTTC
d_call: TRBD2; v_call: TRBV7-2; clone_size: NA; j_call: TRBJ2-3; cdr3_aa: CASRYTSGSTDTQYF; cdr3_nt: TGTGCCAGCAGATATACTAGCGGGAGCACAGATACGCAGTATTTT
d_call: NA; v_call: TRBV4-1; clone_size: NA; j_call: TRBJ2-6; cdr3_aa: CASSQPGSSGANVLTF; cdr3_nt: TGCGCCAGCAGCCAACCAGGAAGCTCTGGGGCCAACGTCCTGACTTTC
d_call: TRBD2; v_call: TRBV9; clone_size: NA; j_call: TRBJ2-3; cdr3_aa: CASSALAGVTDTQYF; cdr3_nt: TGTGCCAGCAGCGCACTAGCGGGAGTAACAGATACGCAGTATTTT
d_call: TRBD2; v_call: TRBV11-2; clone_size: NA; j_call: TRBJ2-1; cdr3_aa: CASILRTSGYNEQFF; cdr3_nt: TGTGCCAGCATCCTCAGGACTAGCGGGTACAATGAGCAGTTCTTC
d_call: NA; v_call: TRBV28; clone_size: NA; j_call: TRBJ1-2; cdr3_aa: CASLRTGFIANYGYTF; cdr3_nt: TGTGCCAGCCTACGGACTGGTTTTATTGCTAACTATGGCTACACCTTC
d_call: NA; v_call: TRBV7-7; clone_size: NA; j_call: TRBJ2-2; cdr3_aa: CASSRDYTGELFF; cdr3_nt: TGTGCCAGCAGCCGCGATTACACCGGGGAGCTGTTTTTT
d_call: NA; v_call: TRBV5-1; clone_size: NA; j_call: TRBJ2-7; cdr3_aa: CASSSSEVSYSYEQYF; cdr3_nt: TGCGCCAGCAGCTCCTCAGAGGTCTCGTACTCCTACGAGCAGTACTTC
d_call: NA; v_call: TRBV13; clone_size: NA; j_call: TRBJ1-2; cdr3_aa: CASSLRGGDDTF; cdr3_nt: TGTGCCAGCAGCCTACGTGGAGGGGACGACACCTTC
d_call: NA; v_call: TRBV25-1; clone_size: few; j_call: TRBJ1-6; cdr3_aa: CASTWTDPVLSPLHF; cdr3_nt: TGTGCCAGCACCTGGACAGACCCCGTCCTTTCACCCCTCCACTTT